Presented here are 5 T cell receptor beta chains from one specimen sequenced in a study of identical twins. TCRdb recomputed calls from the 5' RACE reads with MiXCR, one row per CDR3 protein. The sample yields about 530,000 distinct CDR3 sequences, about 15% seen once. The data also belong to a second study, concerning yellow fever vaccine responses in identical twins.

The sequencing sample was made of CD4+ T cells sorted from blood. These receptors were obtained from a woman younger than 35 in good health.

This clonotype appeared a few times. This chain uses TRBV14 with TRBJ2-7; 7 bases are a match to TRBD2. The CDR3 spans 14 residues. The ends lost 1 base at V and 7 bases at J; junction bases unmatched: 7. CDR1 and CDR2 from the germline V gene are SGHDN and FVKESK. The CDR3 sequence is CASSQVGGSQEQYF. In DNA form, the CDR3 reads TGTGCCAGCAGCCAAGTAGGCGGGAGTCAAGAGCAGTACTTC.

In its sample, this clonotype was seen a few times. The chain carries TRBV20-1 and TRBJ2-3, with TRBD1 matching 9 bases. Germline V gives CDR1 DFQATT, CDR2 SNEGSKA (reference sequence). J gave up 0 bases and V 3 bases, and 7 bases lay outside the gene matches. The CDR3 length is 16 residues. The CDR3 DNA sequence: TGCAGTGCTAGGTCTTCGGGACAGGGTAGCACAGATACGCAGTATTTT. It yields the protein CSARSSGQGSTDTQYF.

A few counts support this clonotype. Written as DNA, the CDR3 is TGTGCCACCAGTGTCTTCGCTAGCGGGCGCCAAGAGACCCAGTACTTC. It encodes CATSVFASGRQETQYF. This chain links TRBV24-1 with TRBJ2-5, with 8 bases aligning to TRBD2. Germline V gene lookup returns CDR1 KGHDR and CDR2 SFDVKD. The CDR3 runs to 16 residues. Unmatched junction bases numbered 8, after V lost 5 bases and J lost 1 base.

This clonotype was seen a handful of times. The genes are TRBV12-3 or TRBV12-4 and TRBJ2-7; no clear D gene. The CDR3 totals 15 residues. V lost 5 bases and J 3 bases, leaving 17 bases between the germline ends. The CDR3 DNA is TGTGCCAGCAGTCCAGATGGTCCCAATATCTACGAGCAGTACGTC. As protein: CASSPDGPNIYEQYV.

Only a few counts were recorded for this clonotype. The J gene is TRBJ2-7, the V gene TRBV28, with D perhaps TRBD2 (6 bases). The CDR3 is 14 amino acids. Germline V gene data show CDR1 as MDHEN and CDR2 as SYDVKM. V dropped 5 bases and J dropped 1 base, with 12 bases sitting between them. Here the CDR3 reads CASSRDSISYEQYF. The CDR3, as DNA: TGTGCCAGCAGTCGGGACTCGATTTCCTACGAGCAGTACTTC. Drawing the rest from reference TRBV28 and TRBJ2-7, the complete variable domain is DVKVTQSSRYLVKRTGEKVFLECVQDMDHENMFWYRQDPGLGLRLIYFSYDVKMKEKGDIPEGYSVSREKKERFSLILESASTNQTSMYLCASSRDSISYEQYFGPGTRLTVT.